Listed below are T cell receptor beta chains from one sample, sequenced in a study of T cells in Graves' hyperthyroidism and ophthalmopathy. TCRdb independently ran MiXCR on the multiplex PCR reads; one entry per CDR3 protein. The sample has hundreds of thousands of distinct CDR3 sequences, over 40% seen once. The sample was peripheral blood or thyroid tissue (not recorded which). These receptors were taken from an adult man with Graves' disease, either hyperthyroidism or ophthalmopathy (not recorded which). The CDR3 runs from the conserved cysteine through the conserved F or W.

V gene	CDR3 protein
TRBV12-3/TRBV12-4	CASSSRGAVYSPLHF
TRBV3-1	CASSRTGTGGTYEQYF
TRBV2	CASRFPGQTYEQYF
TRBV15	CATSRPGQGWDQPQHF
TRBV20-1	CSAGSSRTNQPQHF
TRBV10-3	CAISAVESSNYGYTF
TRBV12-3/TRBV12-4	CASSYEPHNQPQHF
TRBV4-1	CASSQDQDRFFGANVLTF
TRBV2	CASSSGRDEQYF
TRBV9	CASSPGTSGVQETQYF
TRBV7-6	CASSLGAGGQETQYF
TRBV29-1	CSVETRGENTGELFF
TRBV5-1	CASTVFRSRETQYF
TRBV5-1	CASRREGGHSPLHF
TRBV7-9	CASSTYSRTGGPEAFF
TRBV7-8	CASSRTVNQPQHF
TRBV24-1	CATSRRSGQPQHF
TRBV28	CASSLGVAGSSSPLHF